Presented here are 27 T cell receptor beta chains from one specimen sequenced in a study of control samples from healthy donors and cancer patients. The repertoire was sequenced with immunoSEQ multiplex PCR; TCRdb's copy has only in-frame clones and lacks some. The sample lists about 130,000 clones, approximately 92% occurring once. The sequenced material came from PBMCs. Receptor source: an elderly man with head and neck cancer.

This clone was picked up one time. This chain uses TRBV28 with TRBJ1-2; D gene ambiguous. This CDR3 contains 15 residues. The germline V gene encodes CDR1 MDHEN and CDR2 SYDVKM. The ends were cut back, 5 bases at V and 6 bases at J, with 19 bases in the middle. The DNA of the CDR3 is TGTGCCAGCAGTCCCGTTCTTCTGACCGAAGATGGCTACACCTTC. Translated: CASSPVLLTEDGYTF.

The chain combines TRBV29-1 with TRBJ2-5; D is unclear. The germline CDR1 and CDR2 sequences are SQVTM and ANQGSEA. The CDR3 consists of 11 residues. The V and J ends lost 5 bases and 5 bases respectively, with 9 bases between them. The DNA for the CDR3 is TGCAGCGTTATACCGGCGGAGACCCAGTACTTC. Encoded protein: CSVIPAETQYF.

This clone was seen just once. The chain combines TRBV5-6 with TRBJ2-5; D unclear. CDR3 size: 11 residues. Germline CDR1 reads SGHDT; CDR2 reads YYEEEE. Trimming took 3 bases from V and 2 from J, leaving 2 bases between them. The CDR3 region is CASSYQETQYF. Written as DNA, the CDR3 is TGTGCCAGCAGCTATCAAGAGACCCAGTACTTC. The full variable domain, rest sourced from reference TRBV5-6 and TRBJ2-5, is DAGVTQSPTHLIKTRGQQVTLRCSPKSGHDTVSWYQQALGQGPQFIFQYYEEEERQRGNFPDRFSGHQFPNYSSELNVNALLLGDSALYLCASSYQETQYFGPGTRLLVL.

This clone was detected a few times. This rearrangement joins TRBV6-5 to TRBJ1-2; D ambiguous. Trimming removed 0 bases from V and 0 bases from J, with 8 bases in between. Germline CDR1 MNHEY, CDR2 SVGAGI. This CDR3 comprises 15 residues. CDR3 nucleotides: TGTGCCAGCAGTTACTCAAGGAGGGCTAACTATGGCTACACCTTC. This gives the protein CASSYSRRANYGYTF.

V gene TRBV10-2 combines with J gene TRBJ2-7; 9 positions match TRBD1. This CDR3 contains 18 residues. CDR1 WSHSY and CDR2 SAAADI come from the germline V gene. Trimming at V came to 2 bases and at J to 1 base, leaving 12 bases not matched to a gene. The CDR3: CASSEGSGQGPRSYEQYF. CDR3 coding DNA: TGCGCCAGCAGTGAGGGCTCGGGACAGGGCCCTCGTTCCTACGAGCAGTACTTC.

The CDR3 spells CASSEARLEGTEAFF. CDR3 nucleotides: TGTGCCAGCAGTGAAGCGAGGTTGGAGGGCACTGAAGCTTTCTTT. The rearrangement joins TRBV2 to TRBJ1-1; D uncertain. Germline values: CDR1 SNHLY, CDR2 FYNNEI. Trimming took off 0 bases at V and 4 bases at J, with 12 bases between the two ends. CDR3 length equals 15 residues.

In its sample, this clone was seen once. The rearrangement joins TRBV19 to TRBJ2-2; no clear D. CDR3 length equals 15 residues. V lost 4 bases, J lost 1 base, and 10 bases lay in between. Germline V gene data show CDR1 as LNHDA and CDR2 as SQIVND (reference sequence). CDR3 DNA: TGTGCCAGTAGTACACCGACACGGAACACCGGGGAGCTGTTTTTT. It encodes CASSTPTRNTGELFF.

The chain is built from TRBV10-3 and TRBJ1-3, with D possibly matching TRBD1 (5 bases). In germline, CDR1 is ENHRY, CDR2 SYGVKD. The V gene lost 5 bases and the J gene lost 2 bases, with 19 bases spanning the gap. The CDR3 extends over 17 amino acids. CDR3 loop: CAISSPLGEKTGNTIYF. The DNA for the CDR3 is TGTGCCATCAGTTCTCCCCTGGGGGAAAAAACTGGAAACACCATATATTTT.

This chain uses TRBV5-4 with TRBJ2-5; D gene ambiguous. Germline V gene sequence: CDR1 SGHNT, CDR2 YYREEE (reference sequence). V lost 4 bases to trimming and J lost 5 bases, with 12 bases between them. This CDR3 is built from 13 residues. CDR3 bases: TGTGCCAGCAGCGTTTACTTTCGGGAGACCCAGTACTTC. This encodes CASSVYFRETQYF.

The gene calls are TRBV5-4 and TRBJ2-3; 9 bases align to TRBD2. V lost 0 bases, J lost 5 bases, and 7 bases stayed unmatched. Looked up from germline, CDR1 is SGHNT and CDR2 is YYREEE (reference sequence). The CDR3 length is 16 residues. The CDR3: CASSLAVGLAIDTQYF. The CDR3 DNA reads TGTGCCAGCAGCTTGGCCGTAGGACTAGCGATAGATACGCAGTATTTT. The full variable domain, its missing parts supplied by reference TRBV5-4 and TRBJ2-3, is ETGVTQSPTHLIKTRGQQVTLRCSSQSGHNTVSWYQQALGQGPQFIFQYYREEENGRGNFPPRFSGLQFPNYSSELNVNALELDDSALYLCASSLAVGLAIDTQYFGPGTRLTVL.

The chain uses TRBV6-5 and TRBJ1-5; D gene ambiguous. The germline V and J ends were trimmed by 5 bases and 4 bases, with 9 bases remaining between them. CDR1 is MNHEY, CDR2 SVGAGI, per germline. The CDR3 length is 13 residues. The CDR3 region has the DNA TGTGCCAGCAGTCCCGCGGGGAATCAGCCCCAGCATTTT. It encodes CASSPAGNQPQHF.

The gene calls are TRBV5-1 and TRBJ2-2; unclear D gene. The ends were cut back, 4 bases at V and 0 bases at J, with 13 bases in the middle. Germline CDR1 reads SGHRS; CDR2 reads YFSETQ. The CDR3 is made up of 16 amino acids. The DNA of the CDR3 is TGCGCCAGCAGCGGTTTTCGCACAGCGAACACCGGGGAGCTGTTTTTT. Protein: CASSGFRTANTGELFF.

This clone came up once. The chain joins TRBV5-4 to TRBJ2-7; 13 nucleotides line up with TRBD2. Germline V lookup: CDR1 SGHNT, CDR2 YYREEE (reference sequence). The CDR3 sequence is 17 residues long. The V segment lost 0 bases and the J segment 3 bases; nucleotides outside the gene matches: 6. The CDR3 is CASSLALGLAGVYEQYF. CDR3 in DNA: TGTGCCAGCAGCTTGGCCTTAGGACTAGCGGGGGTCTACGAGCAGTACTTC.

The V and J genes are TRBV11-2 and TRBJ2-3; D unresolved. CDR1 is SGHAT and CDR2 is FQNNGV in the germline V gene. Trimming took 4 bases from V and 1 from J, leaving 15 bases between them. CDR3 size: 16 residues. The chain's CDR3 is CASSSTPRRGTDTQYF. DNA of the CDR3: TGTGCCAGCAGCTCCACCCCACGACGAGGCACAGATACGCAGTATTTT.

This chain links TRBV21-1 with TRBJ1-4; TRBD1, the table's D call, was not compared with the DNA. TRBV21-1 is tagged as a pseudogene. The CDR3 spans 15 residues. CDR3 coding DNA: TGTGCCAGCCCCGTCTGGACAGCTAATAATGAAAAACTGTTTTTT. Its translation is CASPVWTANNEKLFF.

This rearrangement joins TRBV4-1 to TRBJ1-4; D is undetermined. The CDR3 is made up of 14 amino acids. V gave up 0 bases and J gave up 9 bases, with 11 bases separating them. Germline CDR1 MGHRA, CDR2 YSYEKL. CDR3 in amino acids: CASSQETGMKKLFF. The CDR3 coding sequence is TGCGCCAGCAGCCAAGAGACCGGGATGAAAAAACTGTTTTTT.

This rearrangement joins TRBV4-1 to TRBJ2-3; D ambiguous. Germline V gives CDR1 MGHRA, CDR2 YSYEKL. V was trimmed by 3 bases and J by 5 bases, leaving 12 bases between them. The CDR3 contains 14 residues. CDR3 residues: CASSHPPRLDTQYF. The CDR3, as DNA: TGCGCCAGCAGCCACCCTCCGAGGTTAGATACGCAGTATTTT.

This sequence joins TRBV6-5 and TRBJ2-5, with D perhaps matching TRBD1 (7 bases). This CDR3 has 12 residues. V dropped 6 bases and J dropped 10 bases, with 15 bases sitting between them. Germline CDR1 MNHEY, CDR2 SVGAGI. The CDR3 DNA is TGTGCCAGCAGGCACCGCCAGGGGGGCCAGTACTTC. It codes for CASRHRQGGQYF.

V gene TRBV6-5 combines with J gene TRBJ1-1; D is possibly TRBD1 (6 bases). CDR3 size: 15 residues. V was trimmed by 6 bases and J by 1 base, leaving 15 bases between them. The germline V gene has CDR1 MNHEY and CDR2 SVGAGI. CDR3 amino acids: CASRLGGARNTEAFF. CDR3 coding DNA: TGTGCCAGCAGGCTGGGGGGGGCGAGGAACACTGAAGCTTTCTTT.

This clone was detected a few times. The chain carries TRBV6-1 and TRBJ1-5, with D uncertain. The length of the CDR3 is 12 residues. Germline values: CDR1 MNHNS, CDR2 SASEGT. Trimming took off 3 bases at V and 4 bases at J, with 4 bases between the two ends. CDR3 coding DNA: TGTGCCAGCAGTGACAGAAATCAGCCCCAGCATTTT. This codes for CASSDRNQPQHF.

The CDR3 DNA is TGTGCCATCAGTGGGGACAGGGGTTTCACTGAAGCTTTCTTT. Protein: CAISGDRGFTEAFF. The rearrangement joins TRBV10-3 to TRBJ1-1; TRBD1 agrees at 10 bases. V gave up 4 bases and J gave up 4 bases; unmatched junction bases: 3. Germline loops: CDR1 ENHRY, CDR2 SYGVKD. The CDR3 is 14 residues long.

This chain joins TRBV9 and TRBJ2-3; 8 bases line up with TRBD2. There are 16 residues in the CDR3. Germline loops: CDR1 SGDLS, CDR2 YYNGEE. The ends lost 0 bases at V and 8 bases at J; junction bases unmatched: 11. This CDR3 is CASSVGIGTSLSTQYF. CDR3 in DNA: TGTGCCAGCAGCGTAGGAATTGGGACTAGTCTCAGTACGCAGTATTTT.

The chain has TRBV5-1 and TRBJ2-3; D assignment may be TRBD1 or TRBD2 (5 bases each). V was shortened by 2 bases and J by 6 bases, with 16 bases between the two germline ends. CDR1 and CDR2 (germline): SGHRS, YFSETQ. The CDR3 contains 15 residues. The CDR3: CASSFEGLTADTQYF. The CDR3, as DNA: TGCGCCAGCAGCTTTGAGGGGCTGACGGCCGATACGCAGTATTTT.

V gene TRBV19 combines with J gene TRBJ2-2; D is perhaps TRBD2 (6 bases). The ends were cut back, 3 bases at V and 6 bases at J, with 23 bases in the middle. CDR1 and CDR2 (germline): LNHDA, SQIVND (reference sequence). The CDR3 sequence is 18 residues long. The CDR3 DNA is TGTGCCAGTAGTATCCGTAGAGGGCTAGCGCCCGAGGCCGGGGAGCTGTTTTTT. Translated, it gives CASSIRRGLAPEAGELFF.

The chain couples TRBV7-8 to TRBJ2-7, with D perhaps matching TRBD1 or TRBD2 (6 bases each). Germline CDR1 and CDR2: SGHVS and FQNEAQ. The CDR3 spans 13 residues. The V and J ends lost 2 bases and 6 bases respectively, with 11 bases between them. DNA for the CDR3: TGTGCCAGCAGCTTACCGGGGGCCCTCGAGCAGTACTTC. Its protein product is CASSLPGALEQYF.

This clone has only one observation. The chain uses TRBV10-1 and TRBJ2-1, with 9 nucleotides matching TRBD2. Per germline, CDR1 WNHNN and CDR2 SYGVQD (reference sequence). After removal of 4 bases from V and 15 bases from J, the junction contained 10 bases not matched to a gene. The CDR3 is made up of 13 amino acids. The CDR3 DNA follows: TGCGCCAGCAGTGCCTCACCGGGACTAGCACCGTTCTTC. Protein product: CASSASPGLAPFF.

This rearrangement joins TRBV6-5 to TRBJ1-1; unclear D gene. With 2 bases removed from V and 1 base from J, the gap between germline ends came to 14 bases. Germline CDR1 MNHEY, CDR2 SVGAGI. The CDR3 runs to 16 residues. DNA for the CDR3: TGTGCCAGCAGTTACGCTCGGTTAATCCCGAACACTGAAGCTTTCTTT. The encoded protein is CASSYARLIPNTEAFF.